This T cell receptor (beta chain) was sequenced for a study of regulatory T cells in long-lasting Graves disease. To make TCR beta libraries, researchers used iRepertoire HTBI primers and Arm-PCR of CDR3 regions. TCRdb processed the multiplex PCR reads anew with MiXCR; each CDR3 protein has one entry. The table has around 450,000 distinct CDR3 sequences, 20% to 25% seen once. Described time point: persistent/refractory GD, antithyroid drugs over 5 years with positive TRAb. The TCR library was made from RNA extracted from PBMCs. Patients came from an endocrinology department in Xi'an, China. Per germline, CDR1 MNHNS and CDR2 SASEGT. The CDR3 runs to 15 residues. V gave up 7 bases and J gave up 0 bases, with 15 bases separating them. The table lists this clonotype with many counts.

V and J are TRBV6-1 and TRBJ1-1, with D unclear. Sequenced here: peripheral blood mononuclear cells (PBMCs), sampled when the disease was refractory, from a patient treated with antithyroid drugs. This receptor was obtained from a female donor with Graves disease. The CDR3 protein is CASIIGPPLNTEAFF. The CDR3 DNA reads TGTGCCAGCATCATTGGACCACCCTTGAACACTGAAGCTTTCTTT.